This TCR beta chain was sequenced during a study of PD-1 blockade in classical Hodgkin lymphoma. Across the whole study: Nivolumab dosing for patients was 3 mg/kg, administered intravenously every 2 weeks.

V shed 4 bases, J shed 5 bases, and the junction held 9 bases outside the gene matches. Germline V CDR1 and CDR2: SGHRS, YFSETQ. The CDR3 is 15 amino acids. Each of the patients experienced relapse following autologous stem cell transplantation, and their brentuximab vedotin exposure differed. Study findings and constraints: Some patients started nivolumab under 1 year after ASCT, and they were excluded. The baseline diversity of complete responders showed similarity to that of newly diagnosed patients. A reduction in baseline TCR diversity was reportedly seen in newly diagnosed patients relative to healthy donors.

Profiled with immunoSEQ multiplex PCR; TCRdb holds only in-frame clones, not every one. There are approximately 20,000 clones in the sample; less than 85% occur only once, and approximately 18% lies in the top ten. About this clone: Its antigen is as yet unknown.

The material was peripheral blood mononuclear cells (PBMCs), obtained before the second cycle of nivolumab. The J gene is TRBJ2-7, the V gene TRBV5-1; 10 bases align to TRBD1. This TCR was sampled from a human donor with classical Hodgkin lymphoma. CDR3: CASSPSGTGAHEQYF. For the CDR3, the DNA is TGCGCCAGCAGCCCGTCCGGGACAGGGGCCCACGAGCAGTACTTC. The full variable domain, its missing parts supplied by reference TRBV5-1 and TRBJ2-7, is KAGVTQTPRYLIKTRGQQVTLSCSPISGHRSVSWYQQTPGQGLQFLFEYFSETQRNKGNFPGRFSGRQFSNSRSEMNVSTLELGDSALYLCASSPSGTGAHEQYFGPGTRLTVT.